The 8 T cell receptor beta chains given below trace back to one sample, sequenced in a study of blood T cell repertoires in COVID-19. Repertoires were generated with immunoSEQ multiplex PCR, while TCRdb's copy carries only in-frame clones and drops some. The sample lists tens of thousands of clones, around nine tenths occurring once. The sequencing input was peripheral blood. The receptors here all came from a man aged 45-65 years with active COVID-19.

This CDR3 is CASSLTANRAHRGEPQHF. The DNA of the CDR3 is TGTGCCAGCAGCTTGACGGCTAACAGGGCCCACCGGGGGGAGCCCCAGCATTTT. The rearrangement links TRBV7-8 to TRBJ1-5; possibly TRBD1 for D (6 bases). Trimming shortened V by 3 bases and J by 8 bases, and 26 bases separated the two germline ends. This CDR3 is built from 18 residues. In germline, CDR1 is SGHVS, CDR2 FQNEAQ.

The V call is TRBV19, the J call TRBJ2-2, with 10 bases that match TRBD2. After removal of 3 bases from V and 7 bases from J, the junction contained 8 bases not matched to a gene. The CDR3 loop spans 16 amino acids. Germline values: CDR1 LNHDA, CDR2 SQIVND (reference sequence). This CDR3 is CASSIQREGIGGELFF. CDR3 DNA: TGTGCCAGTAGTATCCAGCGGGAGGGGATTGGCGGGGAGCTGTTTTTT.

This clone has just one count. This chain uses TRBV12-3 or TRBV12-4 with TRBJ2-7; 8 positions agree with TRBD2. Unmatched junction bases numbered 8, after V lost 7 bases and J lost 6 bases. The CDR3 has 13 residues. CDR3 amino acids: CASTSGGGGEQYF. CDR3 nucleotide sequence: TGTGCCAGCACCTCGGGGGGGGGAGGCGAGCAGTACTTC.

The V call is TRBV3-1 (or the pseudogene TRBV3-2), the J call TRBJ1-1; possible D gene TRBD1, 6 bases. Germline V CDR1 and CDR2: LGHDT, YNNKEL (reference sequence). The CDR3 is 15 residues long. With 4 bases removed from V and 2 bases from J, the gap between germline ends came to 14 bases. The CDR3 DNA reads TGTGCCAGCAGCCCTTGGGGGCCTACCAACACTGAAGCTTTCTTT. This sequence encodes CASSPWGPTNTEAFF.

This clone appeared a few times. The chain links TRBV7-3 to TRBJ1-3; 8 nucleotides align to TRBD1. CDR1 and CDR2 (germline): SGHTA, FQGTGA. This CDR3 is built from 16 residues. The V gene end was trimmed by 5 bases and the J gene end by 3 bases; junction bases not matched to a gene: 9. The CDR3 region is CASSQSSGGGGNTIYF. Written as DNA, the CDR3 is TGTGCCAGCAGCCAAAGCTCAGGGGGCGGTGGAAACACCATATATTTT.

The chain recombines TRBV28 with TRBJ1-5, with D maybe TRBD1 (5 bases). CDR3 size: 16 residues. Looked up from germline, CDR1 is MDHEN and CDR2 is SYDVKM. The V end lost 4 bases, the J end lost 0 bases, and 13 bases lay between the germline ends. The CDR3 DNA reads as TGTGCCAGCAGTTCCCCGGGGGGGTATAGCAATCAGCCCCAGCATTTT. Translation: CASSSPGGYSNQPQHF.

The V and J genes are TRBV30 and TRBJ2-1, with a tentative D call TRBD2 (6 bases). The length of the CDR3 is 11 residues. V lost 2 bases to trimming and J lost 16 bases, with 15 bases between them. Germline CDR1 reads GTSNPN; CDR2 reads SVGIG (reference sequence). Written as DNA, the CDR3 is TGTGCCTGGAGTAACACCGGGAGCCGATTCTTC. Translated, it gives CAWSNTGSRFF. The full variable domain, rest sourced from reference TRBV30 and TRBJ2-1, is SQTIHQWPATLVQPVGSPLSLECTVEGTSNPNLYWYRQAAGRGLQLLFYSVGIGQISSEVPQNLSASRPQDRQFILSSKKLLLSDSGFYLCAWSNTGSRFFGPGTRLTVL.

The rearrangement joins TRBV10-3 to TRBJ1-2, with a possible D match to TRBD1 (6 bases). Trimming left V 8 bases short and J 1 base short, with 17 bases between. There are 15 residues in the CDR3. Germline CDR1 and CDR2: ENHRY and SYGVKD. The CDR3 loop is CAIGDTTAVNYGYTF. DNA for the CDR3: TGTGCCATCGGGGACACGACCGCGGTTAACTATGGCTACACCTTC.